This record looks at one TCR beta chain sequence and its context. The data stem from a study of control samples from healthy donors and cancer patients. Method: immunoSEQ multiplex PCR; TCRdb's copy keeps in-frame clones and lacks some. The sample lists about 15,000 clones, 80% to 90% seen once, with roughly 10% in the top ten. The V gene lost 0 bases and the J gene lost 5 bases, with 8 bases spanning the gap. Germline V gives CDR1 SGHDT, CDR2 YYEEEE. The CDR3 is 13 residues long. The sequencing sample was made of PBMCs. The chain combines TRBV5-6 with TRBJ1-1; D remains ambiguous. The TCR originated in an older woman with colorectal cancer. As DNA, the CDR3 is TGTGCCAGCAGCTTGGCCGCAGTGACTGAAGCTTTCTTT. This sequence encodes CASSLAAVTEAFF.